The rows below give T cell receptor beta chains drawn from one sample of a study of blood T cell repertoires in COVID-19. TCRdb's copy holds only in-frame clones and misses some; the assay was immunoSEQ multiplex PCR. The sample consists of some 150,000 clones, approximately 84% of them appearing once. Source material: peripheral blood. These receptors were obtained from a human donor in a cohort sampled during active COVID-19. CDR3s include the opening cysteine and the closing phenylalanine or tryptophan. Size is stated for part of the rows, as once, few or many counts, or as a class when the clone is expanded.

>TRBJ1-1|TRBV3-1/TRBV3-2|-
CASSYRGGSTEAFF
>TRBJ1-4|TRBV5-6|-
CASSPGTGGKLFF
>TRBJ2-1|TRBV6-2/TRBV6-3|few
CASSYPAGGLGDEQFF
>TRBJ1-1|TRBV2|-
CASTGTGPYTEAFF
>TRBJ1-2|TRBV28|-
CASRSQGASYYGYTF
>TRBJ2-7|TRBV18|-
CASSHLRDTTYEQYF
>TRBJ2-1|TRBV12-3/TRBV12-4|-
CASSLAGDEQFF
>TRBJ1-4|TRBV2|-
CASSGRDNEKLFF
>TRBJ1-1|TRBV25-1|few
CASSESGTEAFF
>TRBJ1-5|TRBV6-6|-
CASSYTGGGQPQHF
>TRBJ2-2|TRBV7-9|-
CASSHTQATGELFF
>TRBJ2-3|TRBV7-9|-
CASISRGGTDTQYF
>TRBJ1-4|TRBV5-1|-
CASSLDSTNEKLFF
>TRBJ1-2|TRBV28|-
CASSSEKTGGHGYTF
>TRBJ2-2|TRBV3-1/TRBV3-2|-
CASSEGLRYTGELFF
>TRBJ1-2|TRBV9|-
CASSVVAGAQYGYTF
>TRBJ1-1|TRBV19|-
CASSYRGMNTEAFF
>TRBJ2-7|TRBV27|once
CASSLWRQPSSYEQYF